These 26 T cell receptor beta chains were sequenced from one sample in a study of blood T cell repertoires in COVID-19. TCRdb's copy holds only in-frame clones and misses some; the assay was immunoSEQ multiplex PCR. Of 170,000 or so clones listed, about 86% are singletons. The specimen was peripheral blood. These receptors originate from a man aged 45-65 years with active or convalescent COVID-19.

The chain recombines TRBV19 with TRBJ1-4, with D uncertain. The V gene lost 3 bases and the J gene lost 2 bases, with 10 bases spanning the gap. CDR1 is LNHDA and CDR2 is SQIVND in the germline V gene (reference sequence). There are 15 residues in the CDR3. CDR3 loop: CASSIFSGTNEKLFF. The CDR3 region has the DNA TGTGCCAGTAGTATTTTCTCCGGGACTAATGAAAAACTGTTTTTT.

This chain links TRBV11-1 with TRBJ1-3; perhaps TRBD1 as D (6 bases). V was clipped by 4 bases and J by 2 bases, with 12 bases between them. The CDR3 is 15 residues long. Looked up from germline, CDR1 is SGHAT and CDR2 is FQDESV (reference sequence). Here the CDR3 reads CASSSRQGPGNTIYF. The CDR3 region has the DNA TGTGCCAGCAGCTCCCGGCAGGGGCCTGGAAACACCATATATTTT.

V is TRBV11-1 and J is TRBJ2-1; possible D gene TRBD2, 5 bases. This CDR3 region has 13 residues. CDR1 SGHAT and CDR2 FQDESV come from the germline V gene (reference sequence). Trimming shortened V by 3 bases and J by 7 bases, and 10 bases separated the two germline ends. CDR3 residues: CASSLWERNEQFF. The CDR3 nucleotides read TGTGCCAGCAGCTTGTGGGAGAGGAATGAGCAGTTCTTC.

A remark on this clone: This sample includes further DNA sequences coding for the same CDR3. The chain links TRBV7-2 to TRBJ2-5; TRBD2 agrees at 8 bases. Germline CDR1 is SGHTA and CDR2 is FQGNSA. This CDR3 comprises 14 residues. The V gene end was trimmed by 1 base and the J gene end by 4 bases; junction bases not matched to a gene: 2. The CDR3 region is CASSLVGGGETQYF. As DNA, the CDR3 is TGTGCCAGCAGCTTAGTCGGGGGGGGAGAGACCCAGTACTTC.

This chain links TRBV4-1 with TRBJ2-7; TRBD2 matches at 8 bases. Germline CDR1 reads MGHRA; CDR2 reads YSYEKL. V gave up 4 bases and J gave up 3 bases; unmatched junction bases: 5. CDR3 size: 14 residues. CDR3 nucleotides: TGCGCCAGCAGCCGCGAGACTAGCGTCTACGAGCAGTACTTC. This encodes CASSRETSVYEQYF.

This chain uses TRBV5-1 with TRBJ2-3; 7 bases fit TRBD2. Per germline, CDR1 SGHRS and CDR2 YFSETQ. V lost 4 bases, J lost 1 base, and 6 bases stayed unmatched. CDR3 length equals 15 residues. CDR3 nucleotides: TGCGCCAGCAGCCCTACGGGGGGAGGCACAGATACGCAGTATTTT. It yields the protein CASSPTGGGTDTQYF.

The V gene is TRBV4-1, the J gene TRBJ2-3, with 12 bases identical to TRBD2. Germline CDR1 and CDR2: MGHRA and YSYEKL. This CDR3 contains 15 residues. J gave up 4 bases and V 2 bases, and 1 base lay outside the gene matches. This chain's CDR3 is CASSQLAGGPDTQYF. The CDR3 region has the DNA TGCGCCAGCAGCCAACTAGCGGGAGGGCCAGATACGCAGTATTTT.

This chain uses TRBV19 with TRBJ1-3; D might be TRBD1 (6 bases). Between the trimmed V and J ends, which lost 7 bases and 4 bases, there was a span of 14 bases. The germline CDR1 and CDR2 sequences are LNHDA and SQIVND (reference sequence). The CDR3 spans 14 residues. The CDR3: CASNEQGTGNTIYF. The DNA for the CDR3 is TGTGCCAGTAATGAACAGGGAACCGGAAACACCATATATTTT.

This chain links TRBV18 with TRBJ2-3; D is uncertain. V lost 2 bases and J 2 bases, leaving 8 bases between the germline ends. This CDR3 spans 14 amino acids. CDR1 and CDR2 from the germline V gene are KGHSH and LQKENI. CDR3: CASSPSQHTDTQYF. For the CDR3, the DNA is TGTGCCAGCTCACCATCACAGCACACAGATACGCAGTATTTT.

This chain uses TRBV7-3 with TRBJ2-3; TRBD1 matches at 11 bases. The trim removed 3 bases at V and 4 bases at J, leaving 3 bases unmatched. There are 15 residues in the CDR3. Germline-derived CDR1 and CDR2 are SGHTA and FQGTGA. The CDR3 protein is CASSFGQGAADTQYF. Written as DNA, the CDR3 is TGTGCCAGCAGCTTCGGACAGGGGGCAGCAGATACGCAGTATTTT.

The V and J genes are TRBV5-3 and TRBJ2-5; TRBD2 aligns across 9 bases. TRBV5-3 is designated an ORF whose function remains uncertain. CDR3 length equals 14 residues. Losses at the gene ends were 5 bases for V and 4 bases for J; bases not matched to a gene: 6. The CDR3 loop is CARRAGGPGETQYF. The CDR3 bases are TGTGCCAGAAGGGCGGGGGGGCCCGGAGAGACCCAGTACTTC.

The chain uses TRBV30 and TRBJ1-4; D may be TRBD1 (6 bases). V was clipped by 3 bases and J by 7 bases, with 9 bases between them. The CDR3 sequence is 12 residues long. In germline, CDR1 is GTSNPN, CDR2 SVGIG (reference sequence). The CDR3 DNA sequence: TGTGCCTGGAGCTGGGACACTGAAAAACTGTTTTTT. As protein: CAWSWDTEKLFF.

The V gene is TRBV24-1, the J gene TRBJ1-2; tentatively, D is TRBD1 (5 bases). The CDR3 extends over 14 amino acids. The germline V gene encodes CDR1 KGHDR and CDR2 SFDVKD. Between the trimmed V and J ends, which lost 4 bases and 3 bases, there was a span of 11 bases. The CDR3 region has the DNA TGTGCCACCAGTGACCCACCACAGGACTATGGCTACACCTTC. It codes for CATSDPPQDYGYTF.

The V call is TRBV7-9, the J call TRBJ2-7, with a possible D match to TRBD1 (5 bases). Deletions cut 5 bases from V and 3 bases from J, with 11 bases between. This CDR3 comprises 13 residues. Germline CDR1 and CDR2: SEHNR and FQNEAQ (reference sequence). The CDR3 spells CASSARTIYEQYF. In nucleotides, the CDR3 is TGTGCCAGCAGCGCACGGACAATCTACGAGCAGTACTTC.

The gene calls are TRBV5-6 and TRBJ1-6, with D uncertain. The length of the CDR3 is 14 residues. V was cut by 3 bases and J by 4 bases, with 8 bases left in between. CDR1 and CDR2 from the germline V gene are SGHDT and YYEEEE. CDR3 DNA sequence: TGTGCCAGCAGCTCAGACACATATAATTCACCCCTCCACTTT. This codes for CASSSDTYNSPLHF.

CDR3 DNA: TGTGCCAGCAGTTACTCGATGCGGAAAAATCAGCCCCAGCATTTT. Translation gives CASSYSMRKNQPQHF. This chain joins TRBV6-5 and TRBJ1-5; no reliable D call. Trimming took off 0 bases at V and 4 bases at J, with 10 bases between the two ends. The germline V gene has CDR1 MNHEY and CDR2 SVGAGI. CDR3 length equals 15 residues.

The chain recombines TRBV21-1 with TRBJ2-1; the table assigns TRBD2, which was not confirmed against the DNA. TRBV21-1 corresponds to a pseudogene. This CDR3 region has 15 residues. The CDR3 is CARSISRGSYNEQFF. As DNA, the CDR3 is TGTGCCAGGAGTATCTCTCGCGGATCCTACAATGAGCAGTTCTTC.

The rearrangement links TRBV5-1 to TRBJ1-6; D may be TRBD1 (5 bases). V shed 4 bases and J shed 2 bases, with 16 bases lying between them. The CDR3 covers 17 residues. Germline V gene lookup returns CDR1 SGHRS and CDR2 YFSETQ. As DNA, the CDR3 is TGCGCCAGCAGCCTGGGGGAGGGTCGGACCTATAATTCACCCCTCCACTTT. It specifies CASSLGEGRTYNSPLHF.

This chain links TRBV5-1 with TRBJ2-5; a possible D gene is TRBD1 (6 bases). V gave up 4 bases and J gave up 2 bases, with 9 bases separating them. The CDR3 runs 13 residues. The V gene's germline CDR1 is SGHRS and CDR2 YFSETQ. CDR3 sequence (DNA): TGCGCCAGCAGCGCGGACAGACAAGAGACCCAGTACTTC. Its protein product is CASSADRQETQYF.

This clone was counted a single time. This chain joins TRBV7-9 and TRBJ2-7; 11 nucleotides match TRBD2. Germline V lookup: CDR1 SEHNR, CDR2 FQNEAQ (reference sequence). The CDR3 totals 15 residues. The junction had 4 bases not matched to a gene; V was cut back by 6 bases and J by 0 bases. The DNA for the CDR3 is TGTGCCAGCAGTTCGCTAGCGGGAGGCTCCTACGAGCAGTACTTC. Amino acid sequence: CASSSLAGGSYEQYF.

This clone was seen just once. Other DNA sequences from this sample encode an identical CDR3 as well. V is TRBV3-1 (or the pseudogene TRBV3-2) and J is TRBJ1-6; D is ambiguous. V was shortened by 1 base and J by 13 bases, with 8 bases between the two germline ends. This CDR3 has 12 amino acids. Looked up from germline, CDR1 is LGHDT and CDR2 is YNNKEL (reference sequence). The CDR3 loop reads CASSQAGSPLHF. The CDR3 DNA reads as TGTGCCAGCAGCCAAGCCGGTAGTCCCCTCCACTTT.

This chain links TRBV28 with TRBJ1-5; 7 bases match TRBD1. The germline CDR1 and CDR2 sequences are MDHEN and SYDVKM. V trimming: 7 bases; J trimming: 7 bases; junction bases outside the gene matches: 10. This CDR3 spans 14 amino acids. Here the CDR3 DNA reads TGTGCCAGCAATACACAGGGGTTTAGGCAGCCCCAGCATTTT. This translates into CASNTQGFRQPQHF.

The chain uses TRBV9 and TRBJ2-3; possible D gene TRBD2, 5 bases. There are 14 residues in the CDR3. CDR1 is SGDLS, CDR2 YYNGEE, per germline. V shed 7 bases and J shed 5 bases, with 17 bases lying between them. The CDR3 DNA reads TGTGCCAGCGGAATCGGTAGAGAGGGAGATACGCAGTATTTT. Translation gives CASGIGREGDTQYF.

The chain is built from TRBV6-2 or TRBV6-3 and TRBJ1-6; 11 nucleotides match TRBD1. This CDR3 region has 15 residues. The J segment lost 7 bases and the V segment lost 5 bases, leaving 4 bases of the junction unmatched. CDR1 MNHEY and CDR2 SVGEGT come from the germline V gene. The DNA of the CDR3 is TGTGCCAGCAGTCAGGGACAGGGGGACAATTCACCCCTCCACTTT. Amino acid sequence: CASSQGQGDNSPLHF.

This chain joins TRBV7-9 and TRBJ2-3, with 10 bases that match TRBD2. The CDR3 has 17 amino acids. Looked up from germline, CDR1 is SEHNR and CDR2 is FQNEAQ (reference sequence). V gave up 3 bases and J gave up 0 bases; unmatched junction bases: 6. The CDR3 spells CASSLGSSGGSTDTQYF. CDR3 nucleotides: TGTGCCAGCAGCTTGGGGAGTAGCGGGGGGAGCACAGATACGCAGTATTTT. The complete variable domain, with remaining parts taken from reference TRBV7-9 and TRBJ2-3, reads DTGVSQNPRHKITKRGQNVTFRCDPISEHNRLYWYRQTLGQGPEFLTYFQNEAQLEKSRLLSDRFSAERPKGSFSTLEIQRTEQGDSAMYLCASSLGSSGGSTDTQYFGPGTRLTVL.

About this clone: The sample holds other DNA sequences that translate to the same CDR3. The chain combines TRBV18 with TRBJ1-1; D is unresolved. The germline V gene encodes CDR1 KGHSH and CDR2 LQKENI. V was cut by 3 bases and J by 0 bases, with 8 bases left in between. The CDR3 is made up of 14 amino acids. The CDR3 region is CASSPTGVNTEAFF. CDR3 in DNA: TGTGCCAGCTCACCGACGGGAGTGAACACTGAAGCTTTCTTT.